This T cell receptor (beta chain) was found in a study of CD4 and CD8 cells across lung adenocarcinoma regions. This clonotype was seen only a few times. An end of the junction differs from the germline gene, which may be a read error. TCRdb reprocessed the PCR reads with MiXCR, giving one entry per CDR3 protein. The sample includes over 20,000 distinct CDR3 sequences, under 70% of them seen just once. This CDR3 is 11 amino acids long. The germline CDR1 and CDR2 sequences are MNHNS and SASEGT. Donors had localized lung adenocarcinoma, a non-small cell lung cancer. The TCR was taken from a female donor with lung adenocarcinoma. The CD4 and CD8 labels of this study may be unreliable. Sequencing was performed on CD8+ T cells from the center of a lung tumor. V and J are TRBV6-1 and TRBJ2-1; TRBD1 matches at 7 bases. CDR3 DNA: TGTGCCAGCAGTACAACACAGGGGACGCTCTTC. Translated: CASSTTQGTLF.